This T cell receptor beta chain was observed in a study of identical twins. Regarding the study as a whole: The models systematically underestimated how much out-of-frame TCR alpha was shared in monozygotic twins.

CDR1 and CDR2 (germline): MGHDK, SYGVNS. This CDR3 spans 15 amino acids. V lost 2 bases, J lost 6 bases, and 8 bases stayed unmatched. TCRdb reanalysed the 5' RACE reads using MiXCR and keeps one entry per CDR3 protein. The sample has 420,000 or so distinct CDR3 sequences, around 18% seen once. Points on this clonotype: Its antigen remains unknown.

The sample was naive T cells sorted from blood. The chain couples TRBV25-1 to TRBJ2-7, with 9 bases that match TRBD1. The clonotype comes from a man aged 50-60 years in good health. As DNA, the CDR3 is TGTGCCAGCAGTGAAGACCGACAGGGGGTATCCGAGCAGTACTTC. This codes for CASSEDRQGVSEQYF.